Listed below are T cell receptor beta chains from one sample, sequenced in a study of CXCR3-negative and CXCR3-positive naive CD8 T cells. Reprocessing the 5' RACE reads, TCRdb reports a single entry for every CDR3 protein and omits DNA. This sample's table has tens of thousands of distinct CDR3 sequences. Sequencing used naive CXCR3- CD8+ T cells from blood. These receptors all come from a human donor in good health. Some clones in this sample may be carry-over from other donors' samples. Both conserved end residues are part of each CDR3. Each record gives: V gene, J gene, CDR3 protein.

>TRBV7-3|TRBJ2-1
CASSLELGNEQFF
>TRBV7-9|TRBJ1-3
CASSLEGREAGNTIYF
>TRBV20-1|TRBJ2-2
CSARDVTRGDTGELFF
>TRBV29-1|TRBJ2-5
CSARTIGETQYF
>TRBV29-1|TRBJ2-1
CSVHLYNEQFF
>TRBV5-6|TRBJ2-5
CASSIRETQYF
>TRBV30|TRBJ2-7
CAWTPSGLPHEQYF
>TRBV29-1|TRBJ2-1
CSVTLLAGGYNEQFF
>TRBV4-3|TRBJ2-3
CASSQVLDGDTDTQYF
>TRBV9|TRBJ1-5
CASSVSGNSNQPQHF
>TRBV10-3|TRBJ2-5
CAISGGATRSRETQYF
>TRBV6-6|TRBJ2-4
CASSSNPGDKNIQYF
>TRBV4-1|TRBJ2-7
CASSQGPGGYEQYF
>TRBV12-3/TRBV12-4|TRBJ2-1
CASSLATNNEQFF
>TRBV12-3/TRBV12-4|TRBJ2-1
CASSLLRRDEQFF
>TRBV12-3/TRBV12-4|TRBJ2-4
CASSFGTGNIQYF
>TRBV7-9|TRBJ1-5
CASARGANQPQHF
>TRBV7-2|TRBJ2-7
CASSARTGTTYEQYF
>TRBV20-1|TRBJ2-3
CSATRPLQDTQYF
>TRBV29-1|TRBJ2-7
CSVVPWQGARSYEQYF
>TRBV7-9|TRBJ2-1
CASSLADGGVSYNEQFF
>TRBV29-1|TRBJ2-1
CSVLGTSGRYNEQFF
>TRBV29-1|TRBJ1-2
CSVEEGDGDYGYTF
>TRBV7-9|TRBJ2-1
CASSLGTVNEQFF
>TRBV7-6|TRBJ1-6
CASSYEPYNSPLHF
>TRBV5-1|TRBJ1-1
CASNLDSLNTEAFF